This TCR beta chain was captured by sequencing in a study of CD8 T cells in Susac syndrome. V was shortened by 2 bases and J by 5 bases, with 13 bases between the two germline ends. CDR3 length equals 14 residues. As regards this clonotype: Antigen: not known.

General study points: It was acknowledged in the study that the number of individuals who were included in its TCR sequencing and HLA analysis was relatively small.

Reverse transcription used roughly 0.5 to 1 ug RNA and random hexamers. immunoSEQ multiplex PCR amplified TCR beta CDR3 across 54 Vbeta, 13 Jbeta. Using its own MiXCR run on the immunoSEQ multiplex PCR reads, TCRdb lists one record per CDR3 protein. The sample gives roughly 120,000 distinct CDR3 sequences, about 95% of which show up once; about 0.095% is in the top ten. Blood CD8+ and CD4+ T cells underwent high-throughput TCR beta sequencing. Negative isolation was applied to CD8+ and CD4+ T cells, and FACS enrichment was applied to TEMRA cells. The chain uses TRBV23-1 and TRBJ2-7; no reliable D call. TRBV23-1 is reported as an ORF; its role is uncertain. The specimen was CD4+ T cells from PBMCs. This TCR was sampled from a human donor in good health. Here the CDR3 reads CASSQPHPSHEQYF. The CDR3, as DNA: TGCGCCAGCAGTCAACCTCACCCTTCCCACGAGCAGTACTTC.